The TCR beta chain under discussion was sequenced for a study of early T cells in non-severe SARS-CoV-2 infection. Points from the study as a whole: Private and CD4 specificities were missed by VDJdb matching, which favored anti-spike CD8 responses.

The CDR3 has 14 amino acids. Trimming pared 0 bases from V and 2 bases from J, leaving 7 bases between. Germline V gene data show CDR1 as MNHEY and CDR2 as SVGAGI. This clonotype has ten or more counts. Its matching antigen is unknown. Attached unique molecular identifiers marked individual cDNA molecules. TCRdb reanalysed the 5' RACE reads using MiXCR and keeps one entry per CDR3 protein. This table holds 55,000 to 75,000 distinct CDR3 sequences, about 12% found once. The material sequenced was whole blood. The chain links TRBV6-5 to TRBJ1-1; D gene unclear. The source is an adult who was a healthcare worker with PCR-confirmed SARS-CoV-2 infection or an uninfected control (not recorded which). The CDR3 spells CASSYSRRNTEAFF. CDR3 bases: TGTGCCAGCAGTTACTCAAGGAGAAACACTGAAGCTTTCTTT.